This TCR beta chain was recovered during a study of cytomegalovirus exposure and HLA in healthy donors. The study's findings and limits: An observed cluster of highly shared sequence variants was recorded as a likely sequencing artifact. In the analysis, some V segments, TRBV6-2 and TRBV6-3 included, were excluded as indistinguishable.

The CDR3 loop spans 13 amino acids. From germline, CDR1 is LNHNV and CDR2 YYDKDF (reference sequence). With 4 bases removed from V and 8 bases from J, the gap between germline ends came to 11 bases. This PCR relied on a set of 60 Vbeta primers and 13 Jbeta primers. Sequenced by immunoSEQ multiplex PCR; TCRdb stores in-frame clones only, minus some. The sample contains approximately 120,000 clones, less than 80% of which appear only once. As regards this clone: The antigen remains undetermined.

Each of the donors was a healthy bone marrow donor. Sequencing input: PBMCs. The gene calls are TRBV15 and TRBJ1-4, with unresolved D. This receptor was taken from a woman aged 50 to 60 in good health and CMV-seronegative. The CDR3 is CATSNLEEEKLFF. CDR3 nucleotides: TGTGCCACCAGCAACCTAGAAGAGGAAAAACTGTTTTTT.